This record looks at one T cell receptor (beta chain) sequence and its context. The V end was cut by 5 bases, the J end by 2 bases, with 10 bases between. The V gene's germline CDR1 is SGHVS and CDR2 FQNEAQ. The CDR3 loop spans 13 amino acids. This entry is derived from a study of shared clonotypes between healthy human individuals. TCRdb keeps only in-frame clones here, not all; method: immunoSEQ multiplex PCR. The sample records about 980,000 clones, about three quarters being singletons. Sequenced material: memory CD4+ T cells sorted from blood. Noted subset: CD45RA-negative fraction. This receptor was taken from a man aged 18-30 years in good health. The gene calls are TRBV7-8 and TRBJ2-7; possibly TRBD1 for D (6 bases). Here the CDR3 reads CASSRTVTYEQYF. CDR3 bases: TGTGCCAGCAGCCGGACAGTTACCTACGAGCAGTACTTC.